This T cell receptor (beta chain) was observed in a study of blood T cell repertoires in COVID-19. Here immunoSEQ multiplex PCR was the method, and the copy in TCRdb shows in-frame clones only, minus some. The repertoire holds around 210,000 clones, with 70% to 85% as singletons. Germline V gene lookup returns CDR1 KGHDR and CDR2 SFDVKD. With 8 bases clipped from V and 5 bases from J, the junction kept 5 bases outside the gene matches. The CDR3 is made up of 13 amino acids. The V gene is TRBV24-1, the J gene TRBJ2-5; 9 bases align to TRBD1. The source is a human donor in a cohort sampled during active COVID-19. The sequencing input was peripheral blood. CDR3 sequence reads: CATTGGQGETQYF. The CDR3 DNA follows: TGTGCCACCACCGGGGGACAGGGTGAGACCCAGTACTTC.